This TCR beta chain was obtained from a study of T cells in Graves' hyperthyroidism and ophthalmopathy. Study-level information: Before any treatment, at initial diagnosis, peripheral blood was collected.

From RNA transcripts, TCR beta CDR3 regions were amplified. HTBI primers were employed in a first-round RT-PCR of the TCR CDR3. TCRdb fed the multiplex PCR reads into MiXCR, producing one record per CDR3 protein. The sample has approximately 380,000 distinct CDR3 sequences; roughly 20% are singletons. This clonotype showed up many times. This TCR came from a man aged 18 to 29 with Graves' ophthalmopathy. The sample was blood.

CDR3: CSGATGRDQPQHF. CDR3 coding DNA: TGCAGTGGCGCGACAGGGAGGGATCAGCCCCAGCATTTT. The chain is built from TRBV20-1 and TRBJ1-5; 7 bases line up with TRBD1. Germline V CDR1 and CDR2: DFQATT, SNEGSKA (reference sequence). The CDR3 runs 13 residues. J was trimmed by 5 bases and V by 7 bases; bases with no gene match: 8.